This is a list of T cell receptor beta chains from one sample in a study of beta chain features in type 1 diabetes. Method: immunoSEQ multiplex PCR; TCRdb's copy keeps in-frame clones and lacks some. The table has 300,000 to 350,000 clones, around 9.3% seen once. The source material was central memory CD4+ T cells from blood. Source of these receptors: a young man with type 1 diabetes. Both conserved end residues are part of each CDR3. A D gene is named only where the DNA matches it firmly. Size is stated for part of the rows, as once, few or many counts, or as a class when the clone is expanded.

cdr3_aa | cdr3_nt | d_call | j_call | v_call | clone_size
CASSLKPGTGVTEAFF | TGTGCCAGCAGTTTAAAGCCCGGGACAGGAGTCACTGAAGCTTTCTTT | TRBD1 | TRBJ1-1 | TRBV27 | .
CAISENGAGDTEAFF | TGTGCCATCAGTGAGAATGGGGCGGGAGACACTGAAGCTTTCTTT | . | TRBJ1-1 | TRBV10-3 | few
CASSSRSMNTEAFF | TGCGCCAGCAGCTCAAGGTCCATGAACACTGAAGCTTTCTTT | . | TRBJ1-1 | TRBV5-1 | .
CASTIQGDYNSPLHF | TGCGCCAGCACCATCCAGGGGGACTATAATTCACCCCTCCACTTT | TRBD1 | TRBJ1-6 | TRBV4-1 | .
CASGGTGEQYF | TGTGCCAGCGGGGGCACGGGGGAGCAGTACTTC | . | TRBJ2-7 | TRBV25-1 | few
CASRPRSQETQYF | TGTGCCAGCAGGCCCCGATCCCAAGAGACCCAGTACTTC | . | TRBJ2-5 | TRBV6-1 | few
CASSLALGTSQETQYF | TGTGCCAGCAGCTTGGCTCTTGGGACTTCTCAAGAGACCCAGTACTTC | . | TRBJ2-5 | TRBV5-6 | few
CAWSVLEGWGYTF | TGTGCCTGGAGTGTACTTGAGGGCTGGGGCTACACCTTC | . | TRBJ1-2 | TRBV30 | few
CAWSQSGASGDSPLHF | TGTGCCTGGAGCCAATCGGGGGCATCGGGGGATTCACCCCTCCACTTT | . | TRBJ1-6 | TRBV30 | few
CSVEGGNTIYF | TGCAGCGTTGAAGGGGGAAACACCATATATTTT | . | TRBJ1-3 | TRBV29-1 | .
CASSQDPLTPYTDTQYF | TGCGCCAGCAGCCAAGATCCCCTAACACCGTACACAGATACGCAGTATTTT | . | TRBJ2-3 | TRBV4-1 | many
CASSGRTGGSYEQYF | TGCGCCAGCAGTGGACGGACAGGGGGTTCCTACGAGCAGTACTTC | TRBD1 | TRBJ2-7 | TRBV10-2 | few
CSVEDNRANEQYF | TGCAGCGTTGAAGATAACAGGGCCAACGAGCAGTACTTC | . | TRBJ2-7 | TRBV29-1 | few
CASSPQGYQPQHF | TGTGCCAGCAGCCCCCAGGGTTATCAGCCCCAGCATTTT | . | TRBJ1-5 | TRBV7-2 | few
CASSFGTENTEAFF | TGTGCCAGCAGCTTCGGGACAGAGAACACTGAAGCTTTCTTT | TRBD1 | TRBJ1-1 | TRBV7-9 | .
CASSEPAYNEQFF | TGCGCCAGCAGTGAGCCGGCCTACAATGAGCAGTTCTTC | . | TRBJ2-1 | TRBV10-2 | .
CASIRDIGQETQYF | TGTGCCAGCATTAGGGACATTGGGCAAGAGACCCAGTACTTC | . | TRBJ2-5 | TRBV2 | .
CASSQGQGKTEAFF | TGTGCCAGCAGCCAGGGACAGGGTAAGACTGAAGCTTTCTTT | TRBD1 | TRBJ1-1 | TRBV7-2 | .
CSVSTGRDTEAFF | TGCAGCGTTTCGACAGGGAGGGACACTGAAGCTTTCTTT | TRBD1 | TRBJ1-1 | TRBV29-1 | .
CAPCGGLKNIQYF | TGTGCTCCTTGTGGGGGGCTAAAAAACATTCAGTACTTC | . | TRBJ2-4 | TRBV28 | .
CASSFPAQETQYF | TGTGCCAGCAGCTTCCCAGCCCAAGAGACCCAGTACTTC | . | TRBJ2-5 | TRBV7-8 | few
CASSISGYNEQFF | TGTGCCAGTAGTATTTCAGGGTACAATGAGCAGTTCTTC | . | TRBJ2-1 | TRBV19 | .
CASSFMTGRGETQYF | TGTGCCAGCAGTTTCATGACAGGGAGGGGAGAGACCCAGTACTTC | . | TRBJ2-5 | TRBV28 | many
CASSFVGGGDNSPLHF | TGTGCCAGCAGTTTCGTAGGTGGGGGGGATAATTCACCCCTCCACTTT | . | TRBJ1-6 | TRBV27 | many
CAIRRTGGEDTQYF | TGTGCCATCAGGAGGACAGGGGGGGAAGATACGCAGTATTTT | TRBD1 | TRBJ2-3 | TRBV10-3 | .
CASSSARRQFDQPQHF | TGTGCCAGCAGCTCGGCGAGGAGACAGTTCGATCAGCCCCAGCATTTT | . | TRBJ1-5 | TRBV5-6 | many
CAWSPTGRPGNTIYF | TGTGCCTGGAGCCCGACTGGCCGGCCTGGAAACACCATATATTTT | . | TRBJ1-3 | TRBV30 | .
CASSPTNTGELFF | TGTGCCAGCAGCCCGACAAACACCGGGGAGCTGTTTTTT | . | TRBJ2-2 | TRBV28 | .
CASQRASTGELFF | TGTGCCTCGCAGCGGGCGTCCACCGGGGAGCTGTTTTTT | . | TRBJ2-2 | TRBV30 | few
CASSISAGASYEQYF | TGTGCCAGTAGTATTTCGGCAGGGGCCTCCTACGAGCAGTACTTC | . | TRBJ2-7 | TRBV19 | few
CASSLRGDGYGYTF | TGTGCCAGCAGCCTGAGAGGAGACGGCTATGGCTACACCTTC | . | TRBJ1-2 | TRBV9 | many
CAIRPGTGESGELFF | TGTGCCATCAGACCCGGGACAGGGGAATCCGGGGAGCTGTTTTTT | TRBD1 | TRBJ2-2 | TRBV10-3 | many
CASSLTARLEDTQYF | TGTGCCAGCTCACTCACAGCAAGGTTGGAGGATACGCAGTATTTT | . | TRBJ2-3 | TRBV18 | .
CASSQDPGGNYGYTF | TGCGCCAGCAGCCAAGATCCAGGGGGTAACTATGGCTACACCTTC | TRBD1 | TRBJ1-2 | TRBV4-3 | few
CASSISTGAGELFF | TGTGCCAGTAGTATTTCGACAGGGGCCGGGGAGCTGTTTTTT | TRBD1 | TRBJ2-2 | TRBV19 | .
CASSQDESNSPLHF | TGCGCCAGCAGCCAAGATGAATCGAATTCACCCCTCCACTTT | . | TRBJ1-6 | TRBV4-3 | many
CASSQDNRGKDTQYF | TGCGCCAGCAGCCAAGACAACAGGGGGAAGGATACGCAGTATTTT | TRBD1 | TRBJ2-3 | TRBV4-3 | .
CASSYGQAGDIQYF | TGTGCCAGCAGTTATGGCCAGGCAGGGGACATTCAGTACTTC | . | TRBJ2-4 | TRBV6-6 | many
CASSYGPGNEQFF | TGCGCCAGCAGTTACGGGCCGGGCAATGAGCAGTTCTTC | . | TRBJ2-1 | TRBV4-3 | few
CASSLGRLDYEQYF | TGTGCCAGCAGCCTGGGACGGCTGGACTACGAGCAGTACTTC | . | TRBJ2-7 | TRBV5-6 | .
CASRTGTGGTDTQYF | TGTGCCAGCAGGACCGGGACAGGGGGCACAGATACGCAGTATTTT | TRBD1 | TRBJ2-3 | TRBV2 | .
CASSTDRATGNQPQHF | TGTGCCAGCTCGACGGACAGGGCGACGGGCAATCAGCCCCAGCATTTT | TRBD1 | TRBJ1-5 | TRBV18 | many
CASSLFSGAGGGYTF | TGTGCCAGCAGCTTATTTTCCGGGGCAGGGGGCGGCTACACCTTC | TRBD1 | TRBJ1-2 | TRBV7-2 | .
CASSSYGGAGDTQYF | TGTGCCAGCAGCTCCTACGGGGGGGCTGGAGATACGCAGTATTTT | TRBD2 | TRBJ2-3 | TRBV7-8 | .
CASRAGQGKTSNTEAFF | TGTGCCAGCAGGGCGGGACAGGGAAAAACTAGCAACACTGAAGCTTTCTTT | TRBD1 | TRBJ1-1 | TRBV2 | few